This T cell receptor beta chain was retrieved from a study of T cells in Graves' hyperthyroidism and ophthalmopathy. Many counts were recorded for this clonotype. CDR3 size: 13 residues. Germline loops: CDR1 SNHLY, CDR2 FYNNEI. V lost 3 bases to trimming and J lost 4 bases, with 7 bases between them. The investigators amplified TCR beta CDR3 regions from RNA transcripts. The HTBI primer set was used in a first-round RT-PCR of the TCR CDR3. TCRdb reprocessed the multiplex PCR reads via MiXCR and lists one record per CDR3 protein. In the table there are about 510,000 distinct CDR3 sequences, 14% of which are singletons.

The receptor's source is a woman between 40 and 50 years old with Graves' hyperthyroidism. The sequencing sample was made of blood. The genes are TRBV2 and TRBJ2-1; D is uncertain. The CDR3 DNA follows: TGTGCCAGCAGTGATGCTGATTACAATGAGCAGTTCTTC. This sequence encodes CASSDADYNEQFF.